These 23 T cell receptor beta chains were all obtained from the same sample, sequenced in a study of T cells in localized non-small cell lung cancer. Measured with immunoSEQ multiplex PCR; TCRdb has only the in-frame clones, and not every one. The table records tens of thousands of clones, about 91% of them present only once. The sequenced sample was peripheral blood mononuclear cells, obtained before any cancer treatment. The receptors were gathered from a female donor over 55 with stage II lung adenocarcinoma.

The CDR3 sequence is CASSSGPYEQYF. The CDR3 DNA is TGTGCCAGCAGTTCCGGTCCTTACGAGCAGTACTTC. The chain employs TRBV27 and TRBJ2-7; no definite D call. V gave up 4 bases and J gave up 4 bases, with 8 bases separating them. Germline assignment: CDR1 MNHEY and CDR2 SMNVEV (reference sequence). CDR3 length: 12 amino acids.

The chain has TRBV11-3 and TRBJ1-1, with D unclear. Germline CDR1 is SGHNT and CDR2 is YENEEA. The CDR3 contains 13 residues. The ends were cut back, 3 bases at V and 6 bases at J, with 11 bases in the middle. CDR3 DNA: TGTGCCAGCAGCTTCTCTGCGGGTTCTGAAGCTTTCTTT. Its protein product is CASSFSAGSEAFF.

The V and J genes are TRBV5-1 and TRBJ2-5; the match to TRBD1 covers 9 bases. This CDR3 is built from 16 residues. After removal of 4 bases from V and 1 base from J, the junction contained 8 bases not matched to a gene. Looked up from germline, CDR1 is SGHRS and CDR2 is YFSETQ. In DNA, the CDR3 is TGCGCCAGCAGCCTTCCGGGACAGGGTTTCCAAGAGACCCAGTACTTC. It yields the protein CASSLPGQGFQETQYF.

The chain employs TRBV30 and TRBJ1-2; D is uncertain. The CDR3 is 12 residues long. Germline CDR1 is GTSNPN and CDR2 is SVGIG (reference sequence). V was clipped by 3 bases and J by 5 bases, with 10 bases between them. The DNA of the CDR3 is TGTGCCTGGAGGACCCTATCGTATGGCTACACCTTC. Protein: CAWRTLSYGYTF.

This chain links TRBV30 with TRBJ1-5, with D perhaps matching TRBD1 (6 bases). Germline V gene data show CDR1 as GTSNPN and CDR2 as SVGIG (reference sequence). There are 10 residues in the CDR3. Between the trimmed V and J ends, which lost 7 bases and 7 bases, there was a span of 8 bases. The CDR3 sequence: CASGGQPQHF. Written as DNA, the CDR3 is TGTGCCTCGGGGGGCCAGCCCCAGCATTTT.

CDR3 region: CASSLPQETQYF. Written as DNA, the CDR3 is TGTGCCAGCAGCTTGCCCCAAGAGACCCAGTACTTC. This chain joins TRBV5-6 and TRBJ2-5; D is unclear. The CDR3 sequence is 12 residues long. Deletions cut 1 base from V and 1 base from J, with 2 bases between. Germline V gene data show CDR1 as SGHDT and CDR2 as YYEEEE.

The chain carries TRBV6-5 and TRBJ1-5; TRBD1 might be the D (6 bases). V lost 5 bases, J lost 0 bases, and 8 bases lay in between. This CDR3 has 14 amino acids. Per germline, CDR1 MNHEY and CDR2 SVGAGI. The CDR3 is CASSTGNSNQPQHF. Here the CDR3 DNA reads TGTGCCAGCAGTACAGGGAATAGCAATCAGCCCCAGCATTTT.

The chain links TRBV30 to TRBJ2-3; tentatively, D is TRBD1 (6 bases). Germline assignment: CDR1 GTSNPN and CDR2 SVGIG (reference sequence). CDR3 length: 15 amino acids. Trimming stripped 2 bases from V and 3 bases from J, with 15 bases between. For the CDR3, the DNA is TGTGCCTGGAGTCCTACAGGGTCGGAGACAGATACGCAGTATTTT. Protein product: CAWSPTGSETDTQYF. Supplemented by reference TRBV30 and TRBJ2-3, the full variable domain reads SQTIHQWPATLVQPVGSPLSLECTVEGTSNPNLYWYRQAAGRGLQLLFYSVGIGQISSEVPQNLSASRPQDRQFILSSKKLLLSDSGFYLCAWSPTGSETDTQYFGPGTRLTVL.

This sequence joins TRBV7-2 and TRBJ2-7; 12 nucleotides agree with TRBD2. V lost 5 bases, J lost 3 bases, and 5 bases stayed unmatched. This CDR3 spans 15 amino acids. Germline V lookup: CDR1 SGHTA, CDR2 FQGNSA. For the CDR3, the DNA is TGTGCCAGCAGCCCCTGGACTAGCGGGGTCTACGAGCAGTACTTC. It codes for CASSPWTSGVYEQYF.

This chain links TRBV4-1 with TRBJ1-1; 10 nucleotides align to TRBD1. With 2 bases clipped from V and 7 bases from J, the junction kept 4 bases outside the gene matches. Germline V lookup: CDR1 MGHRA, CDR2 YSYEKL. The CDR3 runs to 14 residues. CDR3 DNA sequence: TGCGCCAGCAGCCAATTGACAGGGGGCAGTGAAGCTTTCTTT. This translates into CASSQLTGGSEAFF.

The V call is TRBV5-1, the J call TRBJ2-5; 14 bases match TRBD2. The V gene's germline CDR1 is SGHRS and CDR2 YFSETQ. CDR3 length: 19 residues. V was clipped by 2 bases and J by 1 base; unmatched bases: 10. This CDR3 is CASSFGLAGGLPLQETQYF. The CDR3, as DNA: TGCGCCAGCAGCTTCGGACTAGCGGGGGGCCTGCCCCTCCAAGAGACCCAGTACTTC.

This clone is medium-sized by share. V is TRBV28 and J is TRBJ2-1, with 10 bases fitting TRBD1. With V trimmed by 5 bases and J by 2 bases, 6 bases remained unmatched. Germline values: CDR1 MDHEN, CDR2 SYDVKM. The CDR3 contains 16 residues. This chain's CDR3 is CASSRGDRGAYNEQFF. The CDR3 DNA is TGTGCCAGCAGTCGGGGGGACAGGGGAGCCTACAATGAGCAGTTCTTC. The full variable domain, completed using reference TRBV28 and TRBJ2-1, is DVKVTQSSRYLVKRTGEKVFLECVQDMDHENMFWYRQDPGLGLRLIYFSYDVKMKEKGDIPEGYSVSREKKERFSLILESASTNQTSMYLCASSRGDRGAYNEQFFGPGTRLTVL.

The rearrangement links TRBV4-3 to TRBJ1-4, with no clear D. The ends were cut back, 0 bases at V and 11 bases at J, with 7 bases in the middle. CDR1 is LGHNA and CDR2 is YSLEER in the germline V gene. There are 12 residues in the CDR3. The CDR3 coding sequence is TGCGCCAGCAGCCAAGATTTCGGGAAACTGTTTTTT. The encoded protein is CASSQDFGKLFF.

The V call is TRBV5-4, the J call TRBJ2-1; D is possibly TRBD1 (6 bases). The CDR3 extends over 17 amino acids. Germline CDR1 SGHNT, CDR2 YYREEE (reference sequence). The germline V and J ends were trimmed by 4 bases and 0 bases, with 17 bases remaining between them. The CDR3 bases are TGTGCCAGCAGCATTCCGGGACAAGGATTCTCCTACAATGAGCAGTTCTTC. This translates into CASSIPGQGFSYNEQFF. The full variable domain, with the rest looked up from reference TRBV5-4 and TRBJ2-1, is ETGVTQSPTHLIKTRGQQVTLRCSSQSGHNTVSWYQQALGQGPQFIFQYYREEENGRGNFPPRFSGLQFPNYSSELNVNALELDDSALYLCASSIPGQGFSYNEQFFGPGTRLTVL.

This chain joins TRBV5-8 and TRBJ1-5; D is perhaps TRBD1 (5 bases). This CDR3 has 16 residues. Germline CDR1 SGHTS, CDR2 YDEGEE. Between the trimmed V and J ends, which lost 3 bases and 4 bases, there was a span of 17 bases. CDR3 protein: CASSSGAGRRNQPQHF. The CDR3 DNA follows: TGTGCCAGCAGCTCCGGGGCAGGGAGGAGGAATCAGCCCCAGCATTTT.

The chain has TRBV5-8 and TRBJ2-5, with unresolved D. CDR1 and CDR2 from the germline V gene are SGHTS and YDEGEE. The CDR3 extends over 12 amino acids. The V and J ends lost 3 bases and 7 bases respectively, with 10 bases between them. The CDR3 sequence is CASSSPKGTQYF. In DNA, the CDR3 is TGTGCCAGCAGCTCCCCAAAGGGGACCCAGTACTTC.

Regarding this clone: Different DNA sequences within this sample yield the same CDR3. The V and J genes are TRBV5-8 and TRBJ1-1; D remains unclear. The CDR3 runs to 13 residues. Trimming cost V 0 bases and J 5 bases, with 8 bases left between them. The germline CDR1 and CDR2 sequences are SGHTS and YDEGEE. CDR3 residues: CASSLGFGTEAFF. DNA for the CDR3: TGTGCCAGCAGCTTGGGGTTTGGAACTGAAGCTTTCTTT.

CDR3 region: CASSYRLAGVRDTGELFF. CDR3 nucleotide sequence: TGTGCCAGCAGCTACCGGTTAGCGGGAGTTAGGGACACCGGGGAGCTGTTTTTT. This rearrangement joins TRBV7-8 to TRBJ2-2, with 9 nucleotides matching TRBD2. CDR1 and CDR2 (germline): SGHVS, FQNEAQ. Unmatched junction bases numbered 12, after V lost 4 bases and J lost 3 bases. The CDR3 sequence is 18 residues long.

V usage is TRBV19 and J usage is TRBJ2-7; D ambiguous. This CDR3 is built from 13 residues. V lost 1 base to trimming and J lost 3 bases, with 7 bases between them. The germline CDR1 and CDR2 sequences are LNHDA and SQIVND (reference sequence). In DNA, the CDR3 is TGTGCCAGTAGTATAGGGCAACGCTACGAGCAGTACTTC. This encodes CASSIGQRYEQYF. Full variable domain (outside the CDR3, taken from reference TRBV19 and TRBJ2-7): DGGITQSPKYLFRKEGQNVTLSCEQNLNHDAMYWYRQDPGQGLRLIYYSQIVNDFQKGDIAEGYSVSREKKESFPLTVTSAQKNPTAFYLCASSIGQRYEQYFGPGTRLTVT.

The chain recombines TRBV28 with TRBJ1-1; 9 positions match TRBD1. The germline V gene has CDR1 MDHEN and CDR2 SYDVKM. The CDR3 totals 16 residues. With V trimmed by 4 bases and J by 0 bases, 6 bases remained unmatched. The CDR3 DNA reads TGTGCCAGCAGTTCGTACGACAGGGGGATGAACACTGAAGCTTTCTTT. It yields the protein CASSSYDRGMNTEAFF.

This clone was detected once. This chain connects TRBV7-2 to TRBJ1-3, with D perhaps TRBD1 (6 bases). The CDR3 covers 12 residues. Trimming shortened V by 5 bases and J by 8 bases, and 10 bases separated the two germline ends. Per germline, CDR1 SGHTA and CDR2 FQGNSA. DNA of the CDR3: TGTGCCAGCAGCCTACAGGGTGACACCATATATTTT. Translated, it gives CASSLQGDTIYF.

This clone was recorded a few times. J is TRBJ1-1 and V is TRBV18; D is undetermined. This CDR3 is 11 amino acids long. In germline, CDR1 is KGHSH, CDR2 LQKENI. The ends were cut back, 6 bases at V and 4 bases at J, with 6 bases in the middle. CDR3: CASSMGTEAFF. Written as DNA, the CDR3 is TGTGCCAGCTCTATGGGCACTGAAGCTTTCTTT.

The rearrangement uses TRBV30 and TRBJ1-3; the D is unclear. Trimming took off 1 base at V and 4 bases at J, with 11 bases between the two ends. Germline V gene lookup returns CDR1 GTSNPN and CDR2 SVGIG (reference sequence). The CDR3 length is 14 residues. The CDR3 DNA is TGTGCCTGGAGTGAGGGATATGGGGGAAACACCATATATTTT. Translated: CAWSEGYGGNTIYF.